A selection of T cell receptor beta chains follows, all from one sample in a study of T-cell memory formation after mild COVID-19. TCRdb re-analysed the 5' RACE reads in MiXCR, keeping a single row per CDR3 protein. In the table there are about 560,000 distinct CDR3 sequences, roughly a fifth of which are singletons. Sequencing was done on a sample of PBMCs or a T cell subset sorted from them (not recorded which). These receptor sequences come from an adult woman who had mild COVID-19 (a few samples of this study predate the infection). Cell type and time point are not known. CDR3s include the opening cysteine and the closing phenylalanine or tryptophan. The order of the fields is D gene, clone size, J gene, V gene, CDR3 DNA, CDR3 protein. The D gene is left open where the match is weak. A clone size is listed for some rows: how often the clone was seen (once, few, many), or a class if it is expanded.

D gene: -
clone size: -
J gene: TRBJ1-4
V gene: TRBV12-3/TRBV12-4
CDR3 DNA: TGTGCCAGCAGTTCCGGTTCTAAAACTAATGAAAAACTGTTTTTT
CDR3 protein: CASSSGSKTNEKLFF

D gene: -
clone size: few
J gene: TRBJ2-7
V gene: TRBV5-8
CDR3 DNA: TGTGCCAGCAGCTTGGTTCCCAGAAACGAGCAGTACTTC
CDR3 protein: CASSLVPRNEQYF

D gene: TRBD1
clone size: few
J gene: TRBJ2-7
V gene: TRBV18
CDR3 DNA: TGTGCCAGCTCATCGACAGGGGGGTTCGCCTACGAGCAGTACTTC
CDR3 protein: CASSSTGGFAYEQYF

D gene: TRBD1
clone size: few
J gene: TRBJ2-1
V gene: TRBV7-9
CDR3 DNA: TGTGCCAGCAGCATACGGGACAGGGAACGGAATGAGCAGTTCTTC
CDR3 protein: CASSIRDRERNEQFF

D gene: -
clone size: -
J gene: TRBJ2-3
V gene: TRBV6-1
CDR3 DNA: TGTGCCAGCAGTGAGGGACACCCCACAGATACGCAGTATTTT
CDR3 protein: CASSEGHPTDTQYF

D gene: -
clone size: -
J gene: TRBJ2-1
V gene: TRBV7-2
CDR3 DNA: TGTGCCAGCAGCTTAGCGGGAGAGCGGTCCAATGAGCAGTTCTTC
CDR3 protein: CASSLAGERSNEQFF

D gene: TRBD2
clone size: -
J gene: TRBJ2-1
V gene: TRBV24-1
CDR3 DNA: TGTGCCACCAGTGATCTAGCGGGAGCGTCTTACAATGAGCAGTTCTTC
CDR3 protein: CATSDLAGASYNEQFF

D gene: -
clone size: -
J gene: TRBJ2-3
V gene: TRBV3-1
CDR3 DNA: TGTGCCAGCAGCCAGACTAGGAGCACAGATACGCAGTATTTT
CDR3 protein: CASSQTRSTDTQYF

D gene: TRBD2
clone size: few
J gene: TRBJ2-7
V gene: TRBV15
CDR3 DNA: TGTGCCACCAGCAGGAGGTTTGGCGGGAGCGTGGACGAGCAGTACTTC
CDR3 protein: CATSRRFGGSVDEQYF

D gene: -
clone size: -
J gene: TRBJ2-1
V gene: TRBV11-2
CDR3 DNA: TGTGCCAGCAGCATGGCCTCCTACAATGAGCAGTTCTTC
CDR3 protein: CASSMASYNEQFF

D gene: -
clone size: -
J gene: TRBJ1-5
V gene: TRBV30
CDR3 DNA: TGTGCCTGGAGTGAGAGGAATCAGCCCCAGCATTTT
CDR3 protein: CAWSERNQPQHF

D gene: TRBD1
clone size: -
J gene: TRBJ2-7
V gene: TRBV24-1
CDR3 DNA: TGTGCCACCAGTGAAGCCGGGACAGGTCAGCAGTACTTC
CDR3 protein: CATSEAGTGQQYF

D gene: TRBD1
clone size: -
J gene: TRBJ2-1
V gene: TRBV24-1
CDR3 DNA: TGTGCCACCCGGGACAGGGATTTGGATGAGCAGTTCTTC
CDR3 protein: CATRDRDLDEQFF

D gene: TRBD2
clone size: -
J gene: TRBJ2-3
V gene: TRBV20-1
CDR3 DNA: TGCAGGGGACTAGCGGGGATTACAGATACGCAGTATTTT
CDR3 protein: CRGLAGITDTQYF

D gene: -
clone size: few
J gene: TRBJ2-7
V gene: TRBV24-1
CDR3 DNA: TGTGCCACCAGTGCTGGCGGGTGGAGCTCCTACGAGCAGTACTTC
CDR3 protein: CATSAGGWSSYEQYF

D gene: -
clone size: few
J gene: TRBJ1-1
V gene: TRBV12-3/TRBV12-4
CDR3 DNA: TGTGCCAGCAGCCCGAGGGCTGCTGAAGCTTTCTTT
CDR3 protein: CASSPRAAEAFF

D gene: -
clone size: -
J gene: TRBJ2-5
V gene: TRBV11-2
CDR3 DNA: TGTGCCAGCAGCTTAGAGCGGGGCGAAAGGGCCCAGTACTTC
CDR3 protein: CASSLERGERAQYF

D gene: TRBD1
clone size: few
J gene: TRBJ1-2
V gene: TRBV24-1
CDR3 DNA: TGTGCCACCAGTGACCCGGGACAGGGTCCCACAGGCTACACCTTC
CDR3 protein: CATSDPGQGPTGYTF

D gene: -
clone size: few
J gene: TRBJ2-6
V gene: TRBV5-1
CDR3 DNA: TGCGCCAGCAGCTGGCCGGGACCTAAAGCGTCTGGGGCCAACGTCCTGACTTTC
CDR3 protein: CASSWPGPKASGANVLTF

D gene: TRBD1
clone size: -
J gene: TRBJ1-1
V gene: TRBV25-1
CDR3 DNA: TGTGCCACGACCGGGACAGGGAACACTGAAGCTTTCTTT
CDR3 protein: CATTGTGNTEAFF

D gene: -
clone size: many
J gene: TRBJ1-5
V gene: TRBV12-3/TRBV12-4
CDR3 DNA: TGTGCCAGCAGTCCGTCGGTGGGGAACAATCAGCCCCAGCATTTT
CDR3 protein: CASSPSVGNNQPQHF

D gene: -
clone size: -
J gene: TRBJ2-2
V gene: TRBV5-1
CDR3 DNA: TGCGCCAGCAGCGGGTCGACAGGGAACACCGGGGAGCTGTTTTTT
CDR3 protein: CASSGSTGNTGELFF

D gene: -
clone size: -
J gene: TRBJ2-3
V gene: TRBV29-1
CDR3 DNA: TGCAGCGGTTACAGGGCTAGCACAGATACGCAGTATTTT
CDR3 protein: CSGYRASTDTQYF

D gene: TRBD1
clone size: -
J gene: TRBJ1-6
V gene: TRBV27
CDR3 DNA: TGTGCCAGCAGTTCGCCCGTCGACAGGGGGAATAATTCACCCCTCCACTTT
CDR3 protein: CASSSPVDRGNNSPLHF

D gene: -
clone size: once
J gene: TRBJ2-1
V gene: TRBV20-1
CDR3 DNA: TGCAGTGCCAGAAAATCTCGGGGAGACTCCTACAATGAGCAGTTCTTC
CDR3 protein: CSARKSRGDSYNEQFF

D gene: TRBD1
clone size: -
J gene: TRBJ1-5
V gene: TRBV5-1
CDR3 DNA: TGCGCCAGCAGCGCGGGACAGACTCAGCCCCAGCATTTT
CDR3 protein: CASSAGQTQPQHF

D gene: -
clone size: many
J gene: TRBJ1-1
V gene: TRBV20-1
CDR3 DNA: TGCAGTGCTCTCGGGGCCCAATTACTAATCTTT
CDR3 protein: CSALGAQLLIF

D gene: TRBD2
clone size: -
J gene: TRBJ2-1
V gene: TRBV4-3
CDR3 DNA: TGCGCCAGCAGCCAAGATCTAGCGGGAGGAACCTACAATGAGCAGTTCTTC
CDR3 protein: CASSQDLAGGTYNEQFF

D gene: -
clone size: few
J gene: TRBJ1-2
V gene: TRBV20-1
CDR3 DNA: TGCAGTGCACTGGACATCGGCTACACCTTC
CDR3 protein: CSALDIGYTF

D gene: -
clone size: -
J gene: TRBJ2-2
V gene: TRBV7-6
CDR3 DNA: TGTGCCAGCAGCTTAAGAAGTAGGAGCGCCAACACCGGGGAGCTGTTTTTT
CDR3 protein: CASSLRSRSANTGELFF

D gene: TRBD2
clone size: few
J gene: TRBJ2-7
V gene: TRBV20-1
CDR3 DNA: TGCAGTGCTAGAACTAGCGGGAGTGGTGGGCAGTACTTC
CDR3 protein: CSARTSGSGGQYF

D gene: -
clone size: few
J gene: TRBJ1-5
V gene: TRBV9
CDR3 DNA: TGTGCCAGCAGCGTGGGGGGGGGCAATCAGCCCCAGCATTTT
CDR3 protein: CASSVGGGNQPQHF

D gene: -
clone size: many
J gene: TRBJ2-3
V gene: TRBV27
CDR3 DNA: TGTGCCAGCACACGCGGAGTGAGCACAGATACGCAGTATTTT
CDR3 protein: CASTRGVSTDTQYF

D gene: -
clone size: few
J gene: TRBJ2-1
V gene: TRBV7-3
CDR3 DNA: TGTGCCAGCAGCGCCGTAAGGACTGGAATCTACAATGAGCAGTTCTTC
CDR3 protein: CASSAVRTGIYNEQFF

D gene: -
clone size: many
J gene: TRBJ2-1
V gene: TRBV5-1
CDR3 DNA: TGCGCCAGCAGCCAGGCGGGCCCTTACAATGAGCAGTTCTTC
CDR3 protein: CASSQAGPYNEQFF

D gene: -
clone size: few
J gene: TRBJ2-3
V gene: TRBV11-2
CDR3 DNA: TGTGCCAGCAGCATCACGACTGGAACCACAGATACGCAGTATTTT
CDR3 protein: CASSITTGTTDTQYF

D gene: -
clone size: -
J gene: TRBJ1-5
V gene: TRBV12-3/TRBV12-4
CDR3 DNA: TGTGCCAGCAGTTTCAACAGGGATCAGCCCCAGCATTTT
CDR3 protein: CASSFNRDQPQHF

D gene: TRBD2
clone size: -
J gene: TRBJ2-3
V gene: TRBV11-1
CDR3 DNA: TGTGCCAGCAGCTCACTAGCGGTCACAGATACGCAGTATTTT
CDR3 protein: CASSSLAVTDTQYF

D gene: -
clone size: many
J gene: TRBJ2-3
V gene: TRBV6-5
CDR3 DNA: TGTGCCAGCAGGGGGATAGCTACAGATACGCAGTATTTT
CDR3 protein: CASRGIATDTQYF

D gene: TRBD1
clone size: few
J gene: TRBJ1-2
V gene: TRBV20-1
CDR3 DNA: TGCAGTGCAAAAACCGGGACAGACTATGGCTACACCTTC
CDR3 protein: CSAKTGTDYGYTF

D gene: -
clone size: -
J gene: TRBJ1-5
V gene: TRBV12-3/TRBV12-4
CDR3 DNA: TGTGCCAGCAGTTTAGCCTCGTATCAGCCCCAGCATTTT
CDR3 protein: CASSLASYQPQHF

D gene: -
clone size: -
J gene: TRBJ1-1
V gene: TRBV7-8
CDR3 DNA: TGTGCCAGCAGCTTGAGGGAAGGGGCCCTGAACACTGAAGCTTTCTTT
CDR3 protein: CASSLREGALNTEAFF

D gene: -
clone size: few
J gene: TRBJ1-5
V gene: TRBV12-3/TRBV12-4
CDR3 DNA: TGTGCCAGCAGTTTTAGGGGGGTCGACAATCAGCCCCAGCATTTT
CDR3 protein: CASSFRGVDNQPQHF

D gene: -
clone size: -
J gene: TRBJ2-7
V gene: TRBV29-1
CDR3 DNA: TGCAGCGTTGTGCGGGAAGGCTACGAGCAGTACTTC
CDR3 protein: CSVVREGYEQYF

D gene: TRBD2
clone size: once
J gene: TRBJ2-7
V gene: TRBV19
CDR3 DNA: TGTGCCAGTAGTATAAAGGGTGCGGGGGGCTACGAGCAGTACTTC
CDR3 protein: CASSIKGAGGYEQYF